This T cell receptor (beta chain) is from a study of technical replicates of blood from several donors. The CDR3 covers 15 residues. Germline V gene data show CDR1 as MNHEY and CDR2 as SVGAGI. Trimming left V 5 bases short and J 2 bases short, with 14 bases between. Assay: immunoSEQ multiplex PCR; the TCRdb copy retains only in-frame clones and omits some. This table holds roughly 56,000 clones, 90% to 95% found once. Sequenced: PBMCs. The V gene is TRBV6-5, the J gene TRBJ2-3; D may be TRBD2 (5 bases). This TCR came from a human donor in good health. Some clones in this sample may be carry-over from other donors' samples. As DNA, the CDR3 is TGTGCCAGCAGTCGACTTGGGAGTTTCACAGATACGCAGTATTTT. Translated: CASSRLGSFTDTQYF.